These 19 T cell receptor beta chains share one sample of origin, sequenced in a study of response to subunit inactivated influenza vaccine. TCRdb reanalysed the RT-PCR reads using MiXCR and keeps one entry per CDR3 protein. The table lists about 520,000 distinct CDR3 sequences, about 10% of them singletons. The sequenced sample was PBMCs from blood, obtained 35 to 45 days after vaccination. These receptors all stem from a man in his forties or fifties who received an inactivated influenza vaccine.

The chain has TRBV12-3 or TRBV12-4 and TRBJ2-3; TRBD1 is a possible D gene (6 bases). The CDR3 sequence is 15 residues long. The V and J ends lost 5 bases and 6 bases respectively, with 18 bases between them. The CDR3: CASSPSGTRADTQYF. CDR3 bases: TGTGCCAGCAGTCCCTCGGGGACAAGGGCCGATACGCAGTATTTT.

This clonotype was recorded many times. The chain joins TRBV20-1 to TRBJ2-3; TRBD2 is a possible D gene (5 bases). V lost 1 base and J lost 8, with 7 bases in between. CDR1 is DFQATT and CDR2 is SNEGSKA in the germline V gene (reference sequence). This CDR3 is built from 11 residues. The chain's CDR3 is CSARGLPTQYF. The CDR3 nucleotides are TGCAGTGCTAGAGGACTACCTACGCAGTATTTT.

A note on this clonotype: Given a much more abundant clone one base away, this may be a read error. The rearrangement uses TRBV11-2 and TRBJ1-1; 7 bases match TRBD1. Germline V CDR1 and CDR2: SGHAT, FQNNGV. This CDR3 contains 14 residues. V gave up 5 bases and J gave up 1 base; unmatched junction bases: 4. The CDR3 bases are TGTGCCAGCAGCCGCGGACAGGCGAACACTGAAGCTTTCTTT. It specifies CASSRGQANTEAFF.

Ten or more counts support this clonotype. V gene TRBV5-1 combines with J gene TRBJ2-3; the match to TRBD2 covers 8 bases. J was trimmed by 1 base and V by 1 base; bases with no gene match: 2. Germline V CDR1 and CDR2: SGHRS, YFSETQ. The CDR3 loop spans 15 amino acids. The CDR3 loop is CASSLSRGGTDTQYF. CDR3 bases: TGCGCCAGCAGCTTGTCGCGGGGGGGCACAGATACGCAGTATTTT.

This clonotype was counted between two and nine times. CDR3 region: CASSYVPAGANVLTF. The CDR3 coding sequence is TGTGCCAGCAGTTATGTCCCGGCAGGGGCCAACGTCCTGACTTTC. The rearrangement links TRBV6-2 or TRBV6-3 to TRBJ2-6; D is unclear. V shed 3 bases and J shed 4 bases, with 10 bases lying between them. This CDR3 is 15 amino acids long. In germline, CDR1 is MNHEY, CDR2 SVGEGT.

This clonotype was recorded at least ten times. The chain carries TRBV20-1 and TRBJ2-5, with D possibly TRBD1 on 6 matching bases. CDR1 and CDR2 from the germline V gene are DFQATT and SNEGSKA (reference sequence). Trimming removed 3 bases from V and 5 bases from J, with 10 bases in between. The CDR3 has 12 amino acids. In nucleotides, the CDR3 is TGCAGTGCTAGCAGGGGCTGGGAGACCCAGTACTTC. Translated: CSASRGWETQYF.

There are a few counts of this clonotype. The chain carries TRBV6-5 and TRBJ1-2, with 8 bases aligning to TRBD1. Germline V gene lookup returns CDR1 MNHEY and CDR2 SVGAGI. V lost 8 bases, J lost 8 bases, and 4 bases stayed unmatched. The CDR3 sequence is 11 residues long. CDR3 amino acids: CASRQGRGYTF. The CDR3 DNA is TGTGCCAGCCGACAGGGGCGAGGCTACACCTTC.

V is TRBV10-3 and J is TRBJ2-6; D call uncertain. Germline values: CDR1 ENHRY, CDR2 SYGVKD. This CDR3 has 17 residues. The V end lost 10 bases, the J end lost 0 bases, and 19 bases lay between the germline ends. CDR3 protein: CATSQSPENSGANVLTF. The CDR3 bases are TGTGCCACCTCTCAAAGTCCGGAGAACTCTGGGGCCAACGTCCTGACTTTC.

The table lists this clonotype with a few counts. Here the CDR3 DNA reads TGTGCCACCCGGGGGAGCCAAGATCAGCCCCAGCATTTT. This sequence encodes CATRGSQDQPQHF. V and J are TRBV24-1 and TRBJ1-5, with D maybe TRBD1 (5 bases). Germline-derived CDR1 and CDR2 are KGHDR and SFDVKD. The CDR3 runs to 13 residues. V lost 9 bases, J lost 5 bases, and 13 bases lay in between.

This clonotype showed up many times. The chain joins TRBV9 to TRBJ2-1, with 7 bases that match TRBD2. With V trimmed by 0 bases and J by 0 bases, 6 bases remained unmatched. The CDR3 has 17 residues. CDR1 is SGDLS, CDR2 YYNGEE, per germline. In DNA, the CDR3 is TGTGCCAGCAGCGTAGAGCCAGCGGGGAGCTCCTACAATGAGCAGTTCTTC. Its protein is CASSVEPAGSSYNEQFF.

There are a few counts of this clonotype. The chain carries TRBV5-1 and TRBJ1-1, with D tentatively TRBD1 (5 bases). Germline CDR1 is SGHRS and CDR2 is YFSETQ. The CDR3 extends over 12 amino acids. The V end lost 1 base, the J end lost 8 bases, and 9 bases lay between the germline ends. For the CDR3, the DNA is TGCGCCAGCAGCTTGAAGTCAGGGGAAGCTTTCTTT. Encoded protein: CASSLKSGEAFF.

V and J are TRBV6-1 and TRBJ2-3; 9 bases are shared with TRBD1. Unmatched junction bases numbered 5, after V lost 4 bases and J lost 0 bases. The CDR3 length is 16 residues. The germline V gene encodes CDR1 MNHNS and CDR2 SASEGT. The CDR3 nucleotides are TGTGCCAGCAGTGCACAGGGGGCGCTTAGCACAGATACGCAGTATTTT. This sequence encodes CASSAQGALSTDTQYF.

This clonotype was seen ten or more times. The CDR3 here is CASSQDAGGFNEQFF. The DNA for the CDR3 is TGCGCCAGCAGCCAAGATGCGGGAGGGTTTAATGAGCAGTTCTTC. This chain connects TRBV4-3 to TRBJ2-1; 9 nucleotides agree with TRBD2. Trimming removed 0 bases from V and 7 bases from J; junction bases left unmatched: 4. The CDR3 is 15 amino acids. Germline CDR1 is LGHNA and CDR2 is YSLEER.

This clonotype was detected a few times. This sequence joins TRBV25-1 and TRBJ2-7; 7 nucleotides align to TRBD1. The V and J ends lost 10 bases and 2 bases, in that order; junction bases with no gene match: 2. CDR1 MGHDK and CDR2 SYGVNS come from the germline V gene. The CDR3 spans 11 residues. The CDR3 coding sequence is TGTGCCACAGGGGGAGCCTACGAGCAGTACTTC. Translation gives CATGGAYEQYF.

This clonotype came up a few times. The chain recombines TRBV11-2 with TRBJ2-3; TRBD2 might be the D (6 bases). The CDR3 loop spans 16 amino acids. Trimming left V 2 bases short and J 7 bases short, with 19 bases between. Germline V gives CDR1 SGHAT, CDR2 FQNNGV. CDR3 sequence: CASSLFGGLPGNTQYF. CDR3 coding DNA: TGTGCCAGCAGCTTATTCGGGGGACTCCCGGGGAATACGCAGTATTTT.

V and J are TRBV3-1 and TRBJ2-3; 15 bases match TRBD2. The CDR3 totals 21 residues. V was clipped by 4 bases and J by 1 base; unmatched bases: 15. Germline lookup yields CDR1 LGHDT and CDR2 YNNKEL (reference sequence). CDR3: CASSPTPGLAGGSPRTDTQYF. In DNA, the CDR3 is TGTGCCAGCAGCCCGACACCAGGACTAGCGGGGGGGTCCCCCCGCACAGATACGCAGTATTTT.

The CDR3 coding sequence is TGTGCCAGCAGCTTTGGGGGGCCGCGGGAGACCCAGTACTTC. This translates into CASSFGGPRETQYF. The chain carries TRBV7-9 and TRBJ2-5, with D tentatively TRBD1 or TRBD2 (6 bases each). From germline, CDR1 is SEHNR and CDR2 FQNEAQ (reference sequence). Trimming took 3 bases from V and 5 from J, leaving 13 bases between them. The CDR3 contains 14 residues.

In this sample, this clonotype turned up a few times. The chain uses TRBV10-2 and TRBJ2-2; D remains ambiguous. This CDR3 region has 12 residues. V lost 8 bases to trimming and J lost 3 bases, with 7 bases between them. CDR1 and CDR2 from the germline V gene are WSHSY and SAAADI. The CDR3 loop is CASGYYTGELFF. The CDR3 DNA reads as TGCGCCAGCGGTTACTACACCGGGGAGCTGTTTTTT.

V usage is TRBV7-2 and J usage is TRBJ2-1; D not certain. CDR1 is SGHTA and CDR2 is FQGNSA in the germline V gene. The CDR3 runs to 15 residues. Between the trimmed V and J ends, which lost 1 base and 4 bases, there was a span of 11 bases. Here the CDR3 DNA reads TGTGCCAGCAGCTTAGGGCTGACGCCTTACAATGAGCAGTTCTTC. It translates to CASSLGLTPYNEQFF.